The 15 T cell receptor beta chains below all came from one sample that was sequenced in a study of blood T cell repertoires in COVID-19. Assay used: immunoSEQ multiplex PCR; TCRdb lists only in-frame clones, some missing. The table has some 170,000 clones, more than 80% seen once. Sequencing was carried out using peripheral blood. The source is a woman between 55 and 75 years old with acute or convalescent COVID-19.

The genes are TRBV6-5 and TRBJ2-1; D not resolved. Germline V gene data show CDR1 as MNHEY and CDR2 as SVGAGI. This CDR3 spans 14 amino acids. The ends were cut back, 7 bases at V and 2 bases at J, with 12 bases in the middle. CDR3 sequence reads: CASNRGTTYNEQFF. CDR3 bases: TGTGCCAGCAATAGAGGAACTACCTACAATGAGCAGTTCTTC.

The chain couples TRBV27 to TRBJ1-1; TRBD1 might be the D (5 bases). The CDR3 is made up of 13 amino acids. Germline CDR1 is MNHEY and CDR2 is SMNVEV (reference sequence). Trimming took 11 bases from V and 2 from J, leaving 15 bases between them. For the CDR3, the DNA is TGTGCCGTATGGGGCGGGGCCAACACTGAAGCTTTCTTT. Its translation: CAVWGGANTEAFF.

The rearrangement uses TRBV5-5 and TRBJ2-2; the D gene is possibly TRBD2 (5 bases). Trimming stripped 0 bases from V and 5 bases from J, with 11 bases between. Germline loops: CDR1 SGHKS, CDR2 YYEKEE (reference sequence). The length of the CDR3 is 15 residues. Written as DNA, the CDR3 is TGTGCCAGCAGCTTGGGCGGTACTAGGACCGGGGAGCTGTTTTTT. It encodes CASSLGGTRTGELFF.

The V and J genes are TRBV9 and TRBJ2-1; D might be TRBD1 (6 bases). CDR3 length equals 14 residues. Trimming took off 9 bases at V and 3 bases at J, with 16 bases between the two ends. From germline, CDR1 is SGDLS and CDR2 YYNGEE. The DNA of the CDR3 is TGTGCCACCGGCCCGACAGGCCACTACAATGAGCAGTTCTTC. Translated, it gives CATGPTGHYNEQFF.

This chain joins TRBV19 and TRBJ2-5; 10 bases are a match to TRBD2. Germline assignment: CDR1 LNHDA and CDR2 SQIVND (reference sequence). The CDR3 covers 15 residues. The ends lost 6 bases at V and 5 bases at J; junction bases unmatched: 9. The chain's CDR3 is CASRELAGSGETQYF. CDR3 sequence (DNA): TGTGCCAGTAGAGAACTAGCGGGATCGGGGGAGACCCAGTACTTC. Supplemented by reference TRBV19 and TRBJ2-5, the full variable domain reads DGGITQSPKYLFRKEGQNVTLSCEQNLNHDAMYWYRQDPGQGLRLIYYSQIVNDFQKGDIAEGYSVSREKKESFPLTVTSAQKNPTAFYLCASRELAGSGETQYFGPGTRLLVL.

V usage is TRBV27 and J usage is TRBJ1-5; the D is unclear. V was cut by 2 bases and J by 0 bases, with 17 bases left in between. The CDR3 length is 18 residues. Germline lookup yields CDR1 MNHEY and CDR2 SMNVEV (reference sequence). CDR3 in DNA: TGTGCCAGCAGTTTAGAGTCCCCTTCCCCATATAGCAATCAGCCCCAGCATTTT. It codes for CASSLESPSPYSNQPQHF.

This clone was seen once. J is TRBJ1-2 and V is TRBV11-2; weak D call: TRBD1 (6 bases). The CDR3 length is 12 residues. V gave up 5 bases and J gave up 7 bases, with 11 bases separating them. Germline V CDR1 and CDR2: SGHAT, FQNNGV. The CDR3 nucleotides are TGTGCCAGCAGCGCACAGGGCCTTGGCTACACCTTC. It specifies CASSAQGLGYTF.

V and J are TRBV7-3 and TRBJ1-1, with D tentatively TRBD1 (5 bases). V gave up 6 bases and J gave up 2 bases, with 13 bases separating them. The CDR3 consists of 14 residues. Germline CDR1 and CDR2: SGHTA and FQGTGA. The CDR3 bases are TGTGCCAGCAGGTCCCAGGGAGGCAACACTGAAGCTTTCTTT. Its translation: CASRSQGGNTEAFF.

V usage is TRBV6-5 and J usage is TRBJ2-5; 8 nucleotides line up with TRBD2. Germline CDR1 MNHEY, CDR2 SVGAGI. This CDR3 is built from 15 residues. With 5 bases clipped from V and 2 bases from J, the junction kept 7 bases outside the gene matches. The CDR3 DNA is TGTGCCAGCAGTACTAGCGGAGTTCCGCAAGAGACCCAGTACTTC. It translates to CASSTSGVPQETQYF.

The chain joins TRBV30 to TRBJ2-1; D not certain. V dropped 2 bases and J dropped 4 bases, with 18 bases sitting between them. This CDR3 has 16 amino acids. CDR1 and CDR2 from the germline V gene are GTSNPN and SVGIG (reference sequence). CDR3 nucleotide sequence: TGTGCCTGGAGTAGTATAGCTTGGGTCCCGTACAATGAGCAGTTCTTC. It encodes CAWSSIAWVPYNEQFF.

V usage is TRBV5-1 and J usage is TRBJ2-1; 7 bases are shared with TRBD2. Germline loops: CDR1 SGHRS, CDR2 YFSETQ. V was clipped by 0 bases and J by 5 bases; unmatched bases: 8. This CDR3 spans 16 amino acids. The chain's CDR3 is CASSLDDGRLHNEQFF. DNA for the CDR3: TGCGCCAGCAGCTTGGATGACGGGAGGTTGCACAATGAGCAGTTCTTC.

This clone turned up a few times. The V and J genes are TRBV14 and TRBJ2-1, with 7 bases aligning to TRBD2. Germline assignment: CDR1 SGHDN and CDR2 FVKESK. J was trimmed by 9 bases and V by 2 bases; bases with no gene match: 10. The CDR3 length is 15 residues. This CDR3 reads CASSQPGLVSLEQFF. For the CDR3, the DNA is TGTGCCAGCAGCCAACCTGGACTAGTCAGTCTTGAGCAGTTCTTC.

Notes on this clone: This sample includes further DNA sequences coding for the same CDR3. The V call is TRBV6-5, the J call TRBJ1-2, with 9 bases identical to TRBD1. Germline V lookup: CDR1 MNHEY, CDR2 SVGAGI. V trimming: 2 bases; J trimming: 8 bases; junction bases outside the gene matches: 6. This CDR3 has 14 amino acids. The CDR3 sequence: CASSYLGQGLGYTF. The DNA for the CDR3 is TGTGCCAGCAGTTACCTCGGACAGGGGTTAGGCTACACCTTC.

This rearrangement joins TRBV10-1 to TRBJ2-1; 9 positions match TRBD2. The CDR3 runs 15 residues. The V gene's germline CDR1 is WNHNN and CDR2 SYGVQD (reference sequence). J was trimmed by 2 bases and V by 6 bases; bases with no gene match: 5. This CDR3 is CASSLSGSTYNEQFF. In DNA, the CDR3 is TGCGCCAGCAGCCTTAGCGGGAGCACCTACAATGAGCAGTTCTTC.

This CDR3 reads CASSAQGRGLYGYTF. CDR3 nucleotides: TGTGCCAGCAGTGCCCAGGGGAGGGGGTTATATGGCTACACCTTC. This chain links TRBV25-1 with TRBJ1-2, with TRBD1 as a possible D gene (6 bases). Germline CDR1 is MGHDK and CDR2 is SYGVNS. The V and J ends lost 4 bases and 5 bases respectively, with 17 bases between them. This CDR3 region has 15 residues.